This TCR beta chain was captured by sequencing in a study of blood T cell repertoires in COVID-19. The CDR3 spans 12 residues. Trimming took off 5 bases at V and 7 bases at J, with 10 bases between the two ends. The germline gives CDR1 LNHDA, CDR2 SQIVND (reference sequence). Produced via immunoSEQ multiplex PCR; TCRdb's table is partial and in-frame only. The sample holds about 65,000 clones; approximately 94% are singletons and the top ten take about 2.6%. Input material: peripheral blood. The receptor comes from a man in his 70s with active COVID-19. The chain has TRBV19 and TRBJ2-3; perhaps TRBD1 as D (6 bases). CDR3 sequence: CASSEQGYTQYF. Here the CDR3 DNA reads TGTGCCAGTAGTGAACAGGGATATACGCAGTATTTT.